The 7 T cell receptor beta chains reported below all come from one sample, sequenced in a study of blood T cell repertoires in COVID-19. Assay used: immunoSEQ multiplex PCR; TCRdb lists only in-frame clones, some missing. Of roughly 380,000 clones listed, around 91% are singletons. Sequenced sample: peripheral blood. The receptors were sampled from a woman aged 40 to 49 with COVID-19, enrolled during active disease.

As for this clone: A read error may account for a junction end that differs from germline. J is TRBJ2-1 and V is TRBV7-8; D uncertain. The germline CDR1 and CDR2 sequences are SGHVS and FQNEAQ. The CDR3 is made up of 11 amino acids. Here the CDR3 reads CASSSYDEQFF. DNA of the CDR3: TGTGCCAGCAGCTCCTACGATGAGCAGTTCTTC.

The V gene is TRBV28, the J gene TRBJ2-1; D gene unclear. The V gene lost 3 bases and the J gene lost 2 bases, with 11 bases spanning the gap. Germline-derived CDR1 and CDR2 are MDHEN and SYDVKM. This CDR3 is 15 amino acids long. The DNA for the CDR3 is TGTGCCAGCAGTTTGGGCCGCAGGACCTACAATGAGCAGTTCTTC. Translation: CASSLGRRTYNEQFF.

The chain uses TRBV18 and TRBJ1-6, with D unclear. The CDR3 contains 15 residues. The germline gives CDR1 KGHSH, CDR2 LQKENI. V lost 2 bases and J lost 5, with 10 bases in between. CDR3 amino acids: CASSPALGDNSPLHF. The DNA for the CDR3 is TGTGCCAGCTCACCAGCGCTCGGAGATAATTCACCCCTCCACTTT.

The chain carries TRBV28 and TRBJ1-2; D gene ambiguous. This CDR3 comprises 14 residues. Deletions cut 6 bases from V and 6 bases from J, with 17 bases between. From germline, CDR1 is MDHEN and CDR2 SYDVKM. The CDR3 nucleotides read TGTGCCAGCAGGGGTGGAGGGAGAAGTAATGGCTACACCTTC. Translation gives CASRGGGRSNGYTF.

The V gene is TRBV3-1 (or the pseudogene TRBV3-2), the J gene TRBJ2-3, with D perhaps matching TRBD1 (6 bases). The germline V gene encodes CDR1 LGHDT and CDR2 YNNKEL (reference sequence). With 1 base removed from V and 2 bases from J, the gap between germline ends came to 10 bases. There are 15 residues in the CDR3. CDR3: CASSQVRGFTDTQYF. CDR3 nucleotides: TGTGCCAGCAGCCAAGTCAGGGGCTTCACAGATACGCAGTATTTT.

The gene calls are TRBV6-5 and TRBJ1-5; tentative D call: TRBD1 (6 bases). The CDR3 has 14 residues. Trimming removed 7 bases from V and 7 bases from J, with 17 bases in between. The germline gives CDR1 MNHEY, CDR2 SVGAGI. The CDR3: CASKDNRVGQPQHF. The CDR3 DNA reads as TGTGCCAGCAAAGATAACAGGGTTGGCCAGCCCCAGCATTTT.

The chain links TRBV10-3 to TRBJ1-1; TRBD1 is a possible D gene (5 bases). Germline CDR1 is ENHRY and CDR2 is SYGVKD. Trimming stripped 3 bases from V and 7 bases from J, with 9 bases between. This CDR3 has 12 residues. The CDR3 protein is CAISEPGGEAFF. CDR3 coding DNA: TGTGCCATCAGTGAACCCGGGGGTGAAGCTTTCTTT.